The present T cell receptor (beta chain) was sequenced within a study of Tregs in tolerant kidney transplant recipients. Related graft donors supplied nonmyeloablative bone marrow transplants, and mixed chimerism was transient. CD4+CD25+CD127- Tregs, CD4+CD25- non-Tregs, CD4 and CD8 cells were sorted. To note about this clone: The antigen is unknown.

Produced via immunoSEQ multiplex PCR; TCRdb's table is partial and in-frame only. The sample carries roughly 50,000 clones, approximately 89% recorded once. Points from the study as a whole: For some patients, primers changed over time, blocking nucleotide-level comparison. Few patients were studied, so findings need validation in larger groups. Tolerant patients' donor-specific Tregs expanded beyond overall Tregs, suggesting antigen-driven growth.

The sample consisted of CD8+ T cells from blood (PBMCs), taken 12 months after the transplant. This TCR derives from a human patient who received a combined kidney and bone marrow transplant. Some of the T cells may derive from the graft donor.

CDR3 DNA sequence: TGTGCCAGCAGCGTAGGACAGTATGGCTACACCTTC. As protein: CASSVGQYGYTF. The chain recombines TRBV9 with TRBJ1-2; maybe TRBD1 (5 bases). Looked up from germline, CDR1 is SGDLS and CDR2 is YYNGEE. The CDR3 sequence is 12 residues long. The V and J ends lost 0 bases and 5 bases respectively, with 5 bases between them.